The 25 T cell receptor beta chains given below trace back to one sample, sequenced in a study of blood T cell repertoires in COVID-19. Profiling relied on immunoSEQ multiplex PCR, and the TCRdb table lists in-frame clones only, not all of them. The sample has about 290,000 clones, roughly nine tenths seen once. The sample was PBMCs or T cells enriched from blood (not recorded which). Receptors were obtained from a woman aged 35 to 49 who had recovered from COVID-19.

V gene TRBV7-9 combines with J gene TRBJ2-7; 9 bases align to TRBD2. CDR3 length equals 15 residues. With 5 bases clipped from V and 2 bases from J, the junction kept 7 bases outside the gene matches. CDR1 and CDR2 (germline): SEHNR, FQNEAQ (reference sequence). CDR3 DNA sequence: TGTGCCAGCAGCCCCAGCAGCGGGAGGACCTACGAGCAGTACTTC. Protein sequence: CASSPSSGRTYEQYF.

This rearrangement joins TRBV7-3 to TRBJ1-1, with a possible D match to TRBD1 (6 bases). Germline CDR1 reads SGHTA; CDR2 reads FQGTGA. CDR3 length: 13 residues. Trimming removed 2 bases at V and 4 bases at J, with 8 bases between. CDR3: CASSLGDTTEAFF. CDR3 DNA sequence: TGTGCCAGCAGCTTAGGGGACACCACTGAAGCTTTCTTT.

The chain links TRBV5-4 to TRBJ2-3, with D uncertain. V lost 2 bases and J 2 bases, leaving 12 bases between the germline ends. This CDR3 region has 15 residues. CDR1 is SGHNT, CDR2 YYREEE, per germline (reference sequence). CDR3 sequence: CASSFNRPHTDTQYF. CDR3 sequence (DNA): TGTGCCAGCAGCTTTAACAGACCCCACACAGATACGCAGTATTTT.

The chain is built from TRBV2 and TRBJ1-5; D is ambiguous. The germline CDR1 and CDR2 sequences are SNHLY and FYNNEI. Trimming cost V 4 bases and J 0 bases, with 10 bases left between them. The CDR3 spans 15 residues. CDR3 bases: TGTGCCAGCAGTGCGGGGTTGTATAGCAATCAGCCCCAGCATTTT. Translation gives CASSAGLYSNQPQHF.

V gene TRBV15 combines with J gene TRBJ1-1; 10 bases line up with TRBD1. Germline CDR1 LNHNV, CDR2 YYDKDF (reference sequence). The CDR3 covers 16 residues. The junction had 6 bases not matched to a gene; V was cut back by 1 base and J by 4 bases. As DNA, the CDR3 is TGTGCCACCAGCAGAGGGACAGGGGGTTTGGCCACTGAAGCTTTCTTT. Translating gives CATSRGTGGLATEAFF.

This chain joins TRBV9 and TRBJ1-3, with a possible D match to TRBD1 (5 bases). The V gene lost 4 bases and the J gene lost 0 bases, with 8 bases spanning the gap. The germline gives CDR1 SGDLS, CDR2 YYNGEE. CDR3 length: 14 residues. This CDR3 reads CASSQGSSGNTIYF. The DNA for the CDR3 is TGTGCCAGCAGCCAGGGTAGCTCTGGAAACACCATATATTTT.

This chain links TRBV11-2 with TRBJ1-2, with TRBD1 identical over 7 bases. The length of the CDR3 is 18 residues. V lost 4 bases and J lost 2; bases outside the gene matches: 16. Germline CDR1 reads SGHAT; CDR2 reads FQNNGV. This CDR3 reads CASSSLRLGQTLNYGYTF. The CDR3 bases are TGTGCCAGCAGCTCTCTGCGCCTGGGACAGACCCTAAACTATGGCTACACCTTC. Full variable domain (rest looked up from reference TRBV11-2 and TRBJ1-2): EAGVAQSPRYKIIEKRQSVAFWCNPISGHATLYWYQQILGQGPKLLIQFQNNGVVDDSQLPKDRFSAERLKGVDSTLKIQPAKLEDSAVYLCASSSLRLGQTLNYGYTFGSGTRLTVV.

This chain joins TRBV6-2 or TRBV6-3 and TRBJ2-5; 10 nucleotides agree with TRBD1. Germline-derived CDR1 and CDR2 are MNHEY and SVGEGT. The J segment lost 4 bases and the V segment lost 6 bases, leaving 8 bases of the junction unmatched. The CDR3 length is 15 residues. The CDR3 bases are TGTGCCAGCAGCTTAGAGGGACAGGGGATAGAGACCCAGTACTTC. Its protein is CASSLEGQGIETQYF.

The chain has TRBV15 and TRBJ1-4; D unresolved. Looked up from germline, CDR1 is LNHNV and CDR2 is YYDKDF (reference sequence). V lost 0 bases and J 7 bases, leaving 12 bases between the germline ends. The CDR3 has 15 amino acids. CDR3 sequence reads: CATSRDLLTGEKLFF. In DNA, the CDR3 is TGTGCCACCAGCAGAGATCTCTTGACGGGTGAAAAACTGTTTTTT.

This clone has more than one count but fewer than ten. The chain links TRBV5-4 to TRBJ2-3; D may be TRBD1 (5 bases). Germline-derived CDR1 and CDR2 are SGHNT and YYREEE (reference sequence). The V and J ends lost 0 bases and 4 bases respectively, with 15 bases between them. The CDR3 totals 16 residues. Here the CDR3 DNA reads TGTGCCAGCAGCTTGGTGGGCCATATAGGGGCAGATACGCAGTATTTT. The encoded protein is CASSLVGHIGADTQYF. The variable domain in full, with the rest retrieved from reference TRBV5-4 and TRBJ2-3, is ETGVTQSPTHLIKTRGQQVTLRCSSQSGHNTVSWYQQALGQGPQFIFQYYREEENGRGNFPPRFSGLQFPNYSSELNVNALELDDSALYLCASSLVGHIGADTQYFGPGTRLTVL.

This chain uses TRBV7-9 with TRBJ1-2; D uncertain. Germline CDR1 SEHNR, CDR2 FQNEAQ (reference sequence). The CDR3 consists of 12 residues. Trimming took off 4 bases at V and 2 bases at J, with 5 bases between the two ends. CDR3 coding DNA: TGTGCCAGCAGCTCCCCGAACTATGGCTACACCTTC. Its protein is CASSSPNYGYTF.

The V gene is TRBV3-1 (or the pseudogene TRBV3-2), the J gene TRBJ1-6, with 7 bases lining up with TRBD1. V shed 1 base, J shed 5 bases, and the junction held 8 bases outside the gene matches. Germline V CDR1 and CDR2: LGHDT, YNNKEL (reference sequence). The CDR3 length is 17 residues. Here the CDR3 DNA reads TGTGCCAGCAGCCAAGCGGGACAGAAACACAATAATTCACCCCTCCACTTT. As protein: CASSQAGQKHNNSPLHF.

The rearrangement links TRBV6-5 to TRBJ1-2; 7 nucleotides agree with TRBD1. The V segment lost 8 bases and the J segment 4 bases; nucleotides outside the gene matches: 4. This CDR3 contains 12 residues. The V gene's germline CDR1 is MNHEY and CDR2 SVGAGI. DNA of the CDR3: TGTGCCAGCCGGGACAGCCTCTATGGCTACACCTTC. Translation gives CASRDSLYGYTF.

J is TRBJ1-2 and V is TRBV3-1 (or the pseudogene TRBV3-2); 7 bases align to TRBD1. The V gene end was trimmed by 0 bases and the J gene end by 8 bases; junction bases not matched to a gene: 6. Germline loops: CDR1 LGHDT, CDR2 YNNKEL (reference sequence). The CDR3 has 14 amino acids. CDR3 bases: TGTGCCAGCAGCCAAGATACAGGGGCGCGAGGCTACACCTTC. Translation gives CASSQDTGARGYTF.

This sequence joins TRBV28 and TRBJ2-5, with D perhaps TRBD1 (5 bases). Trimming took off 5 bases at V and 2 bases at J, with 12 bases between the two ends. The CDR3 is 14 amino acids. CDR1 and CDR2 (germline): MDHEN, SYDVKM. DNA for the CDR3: TGTGCCAGCAGTACGACGCAGGGACAAGAGACCCAGTACTTC. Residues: CASSTTQGQETQYF.

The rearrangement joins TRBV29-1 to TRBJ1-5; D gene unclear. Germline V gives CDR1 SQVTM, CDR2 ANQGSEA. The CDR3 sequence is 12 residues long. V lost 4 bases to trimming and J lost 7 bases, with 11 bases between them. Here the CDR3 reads CSVGGSQQPQHF. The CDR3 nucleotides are TGCAGCGTTGGAGGCAGCCAGCAGCCCCAGCATTTT.

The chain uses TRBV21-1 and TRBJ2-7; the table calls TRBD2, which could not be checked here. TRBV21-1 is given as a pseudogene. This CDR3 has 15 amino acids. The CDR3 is CASSAHPSVSYEQYF. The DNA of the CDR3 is TGTGCCAGCAGCGCTCATCCGTCGGTATCCTACGAGCAGTACTTC.

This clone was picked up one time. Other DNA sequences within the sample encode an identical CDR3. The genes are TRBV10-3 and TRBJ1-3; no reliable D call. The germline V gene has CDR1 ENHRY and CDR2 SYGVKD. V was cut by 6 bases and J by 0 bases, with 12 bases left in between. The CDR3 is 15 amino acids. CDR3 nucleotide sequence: TGTGCCATCAGGCCCGACACCAGCTCTGGAAACACCATATATTTT. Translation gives CAIRPDTSSGNTIYF.

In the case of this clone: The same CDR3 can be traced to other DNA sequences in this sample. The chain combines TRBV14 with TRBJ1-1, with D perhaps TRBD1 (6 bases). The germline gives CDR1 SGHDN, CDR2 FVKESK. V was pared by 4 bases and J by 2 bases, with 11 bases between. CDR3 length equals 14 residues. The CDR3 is CASSRGQLNTEAFF. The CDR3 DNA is TGTGCCAGCAGCCGTGGACAGCTAAACACTGAAGCTTTCTTT. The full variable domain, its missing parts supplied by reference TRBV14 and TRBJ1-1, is EAGVTQFPSHSVIEKGQTVTLRCDPISGHDNLYWYRRVMGKEIKFLLHFVKESKQDESGMPNNRFLAERTGGTYSTLKVQPAELEDSGVYFCASSRGQLNTEAFFGQGTRLTVV.

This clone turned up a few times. The CDR3 DNA is TGTGCCAGCAGCTTAGCAGGGGTCGGGGAGACCCAGTACTTC. It encodes CASSLAGVGETQYF. The V and J genes are TRBV7-9 and TRBJ2-5; a weak D match, TRBD1 (5 bases). The germline V gene encodes CDR1 SEHNR and CDR2 FQNEAQ (reference sequence). The CDR3 loop spans 14 amino acids. The V and J ends lost 0 bases and 5 bases respectively, with 10 bases between them.

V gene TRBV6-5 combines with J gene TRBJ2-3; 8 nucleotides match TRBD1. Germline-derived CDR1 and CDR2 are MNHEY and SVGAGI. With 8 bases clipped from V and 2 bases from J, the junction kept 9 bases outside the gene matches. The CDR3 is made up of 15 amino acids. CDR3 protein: CASHRAGGSTDTQYF. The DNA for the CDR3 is TGTGCCAGCCATCGGGCAGGGGGCTCCACAGATACGCAGTATTTT.

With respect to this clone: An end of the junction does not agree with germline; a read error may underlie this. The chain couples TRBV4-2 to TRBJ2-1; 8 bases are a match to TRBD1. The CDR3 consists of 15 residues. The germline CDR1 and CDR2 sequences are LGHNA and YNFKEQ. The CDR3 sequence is CASTQPGQDYNEQFF. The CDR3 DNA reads TGTGCCAGCACCCAACCGGGACAGGACTACAATGAGCAGTTCTTC.

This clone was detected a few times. CDR3 amino acids: CASTRSPGTSGGADTQYF. CDR3 sequence (DNA): TGTGCCAGCACTCGAAGTCCCGGGACTAGCGGGGGGGCTGATACGCAGTATTTT. The chain uses TRBV6-6 and TRBJ2-3; 16 bases fit TRBD2. Germline values: CDR1 MNHNY, CDR2 SVGAGI (reference sequence). The CDR3 consists of 18 residues. J gave up 6 bases and V 7 bases, and 13 bases lay outside the gene matches.

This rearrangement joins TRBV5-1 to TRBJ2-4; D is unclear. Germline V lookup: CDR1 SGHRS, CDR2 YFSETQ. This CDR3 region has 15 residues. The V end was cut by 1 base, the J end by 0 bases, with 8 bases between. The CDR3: CASSLNSLAKNIQYF. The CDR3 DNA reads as TGCGCCAGCAGCTTGAACAGTCTAGCCAAAAACATTCAGTACTTC. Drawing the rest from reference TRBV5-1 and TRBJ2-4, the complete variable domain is KAGVTQTPRYLIKTRGQQVTLSCSPISGHRSVSWYQQTPGQGLQFLFEYFSETQRNKGNFPGRFSGRQFSNSRSEMNVSTLELGDSALYLCASSLNSLAKNIQYFGAGTRLSVL.

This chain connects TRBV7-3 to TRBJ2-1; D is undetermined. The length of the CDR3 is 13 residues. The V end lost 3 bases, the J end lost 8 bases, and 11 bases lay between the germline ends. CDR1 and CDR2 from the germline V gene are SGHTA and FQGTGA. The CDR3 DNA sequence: TGTGCCAGCAGCTTTCGTTTTAGTGATGAGCAGTTCTTC. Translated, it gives CASSFRFSDEQFF.